Below, one T cell receptor (beta chain) is given with its context. The antigen remains unidentified. The junction shows a germline mismatch at one end, possibly a read error. This table comes from immunoSEQ multiplex PCR, and its TCRdb copy is limited to in-frame clones, with some not included. The profile shows roughly 90,000 clones, 90% to 95% of them singletons. The CDR3 has 15 residues. CDR1 and CDR2 (germline): MNHEY, SMNVEV (reference sequence). This entry is derived from a study of OX40 agonist ivuxolimab in advanced cancers. Regarding the study as a whole: Low clonal expansion, among the lowest seen, marked partial responders at 0.1-3.0 mg/kg.

The sequence derives from an adult with an advanced solid tumor such as melanoma, head and neck, liver or kidney cancer. The sequencing used CD4+ or CD8+ T cells sorted from blood, collected in a trial of the OX40 agonist ivuxolimab. This sequence joins TRBV27 and TRBJ1-2; 7 positions agree with TRBD1. In nucleotides, the CDR3 is TGTGCCAGCAGCCACACAGGGGAGTACCTCTATGGCCACACCTTC. Protein sequence: CASSHTGEYLYGHTF.